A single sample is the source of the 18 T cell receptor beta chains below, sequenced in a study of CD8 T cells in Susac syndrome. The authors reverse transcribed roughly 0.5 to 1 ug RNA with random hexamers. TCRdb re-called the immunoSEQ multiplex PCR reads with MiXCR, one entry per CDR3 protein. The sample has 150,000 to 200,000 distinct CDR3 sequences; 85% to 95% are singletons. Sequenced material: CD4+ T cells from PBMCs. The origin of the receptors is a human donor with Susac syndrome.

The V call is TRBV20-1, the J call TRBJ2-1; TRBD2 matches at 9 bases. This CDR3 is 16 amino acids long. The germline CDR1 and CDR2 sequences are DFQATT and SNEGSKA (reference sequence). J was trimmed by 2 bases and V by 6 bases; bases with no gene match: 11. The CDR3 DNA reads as TGCAGTGCGCGATCTAGCGGGGCTTCGACCTACAATGAGCAGTTCTTC. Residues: CSARSSGASTYNEQFF.

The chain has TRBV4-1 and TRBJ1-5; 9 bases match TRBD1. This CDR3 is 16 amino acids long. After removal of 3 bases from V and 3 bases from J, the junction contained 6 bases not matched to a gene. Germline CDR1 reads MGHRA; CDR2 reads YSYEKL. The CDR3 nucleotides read TGCGCCAGCAGCCAGCAACAGGGGGCGGACAATCAGCCCCAGCATTTT. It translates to CASSQQQGADNQPQHF.

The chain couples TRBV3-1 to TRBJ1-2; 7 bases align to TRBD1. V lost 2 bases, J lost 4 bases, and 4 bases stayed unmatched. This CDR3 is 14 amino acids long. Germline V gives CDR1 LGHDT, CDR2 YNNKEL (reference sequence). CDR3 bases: TGTGCCAGCAGCCAACCAGGGGGACTCTATGGCTACACCTTC. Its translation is CASSQPGGLYGYTF.

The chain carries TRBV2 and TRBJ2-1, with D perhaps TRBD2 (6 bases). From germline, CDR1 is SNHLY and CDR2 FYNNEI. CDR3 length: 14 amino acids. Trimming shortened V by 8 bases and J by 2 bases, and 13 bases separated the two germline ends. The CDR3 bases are TGTGCCAGCCGGGACTCCATTCCCTACAATGAGCAGTTCTTC. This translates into CASRDSIPYNEQFF.

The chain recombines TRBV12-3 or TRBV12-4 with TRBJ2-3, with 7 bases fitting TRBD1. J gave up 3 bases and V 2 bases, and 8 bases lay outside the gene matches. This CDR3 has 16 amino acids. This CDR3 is CASSLHPGQSTDTQYF. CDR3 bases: TGTGCCAGCAGTTTACATCCGGGACAGTCGACAGATACGCAGTATTTT.

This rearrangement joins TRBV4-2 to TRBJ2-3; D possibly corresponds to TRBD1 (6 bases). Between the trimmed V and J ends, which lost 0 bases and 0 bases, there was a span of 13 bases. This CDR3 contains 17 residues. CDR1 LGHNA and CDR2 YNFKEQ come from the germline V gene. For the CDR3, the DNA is TGTGCCAGCAGCCAAGATCGGGACACCGCTAGCACAGATACGCAGTATTTT. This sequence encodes CASSQDRDTASTDTQYF.

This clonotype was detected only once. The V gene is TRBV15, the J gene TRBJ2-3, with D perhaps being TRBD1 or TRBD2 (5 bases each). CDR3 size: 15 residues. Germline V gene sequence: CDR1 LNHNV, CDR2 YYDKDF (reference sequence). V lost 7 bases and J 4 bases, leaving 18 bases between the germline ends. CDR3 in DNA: TGTGCCACCACCAAGAGGCGAGGGGTTGCAGATACGCAGTATTTT. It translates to CATTKRRGVADTQYF.

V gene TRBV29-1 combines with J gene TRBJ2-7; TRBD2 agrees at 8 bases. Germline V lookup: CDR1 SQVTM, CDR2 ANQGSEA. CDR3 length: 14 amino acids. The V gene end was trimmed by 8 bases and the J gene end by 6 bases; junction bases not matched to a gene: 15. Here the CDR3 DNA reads TGCAGCACTTGGACGGGGGGGGGCTTGGGCGAGCAGTACTTC. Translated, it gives CSTWTGGGLGEQYF.

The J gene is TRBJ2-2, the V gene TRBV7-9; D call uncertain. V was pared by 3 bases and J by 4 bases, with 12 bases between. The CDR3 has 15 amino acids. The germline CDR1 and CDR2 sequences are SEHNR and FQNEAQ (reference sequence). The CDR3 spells CASSLISTGTGELFF. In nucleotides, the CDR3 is TGTGCCAGCAGCTTGATCTCGACGGGCACCGGGGAGCTGTTTTTT. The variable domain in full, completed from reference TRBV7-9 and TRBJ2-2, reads DTGVSQNPRHKITKRGQNVTFRCDPISEHNRLYWYRQTLGQGPEFLTYFQNEAQLEKSRLLSDRFSAERPKGSFSTLEIQRTEQGDSAMYLCASSLISTGTGELFFGEGSRLTVL.

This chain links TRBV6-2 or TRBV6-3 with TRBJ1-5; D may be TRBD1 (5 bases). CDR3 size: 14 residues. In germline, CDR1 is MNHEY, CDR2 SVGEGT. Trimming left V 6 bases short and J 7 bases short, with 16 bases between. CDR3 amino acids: CASRTGAASQPQHF. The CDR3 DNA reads TGTGCCAGCAGAACCGGGGCAGCGTCCCAGCCCCAGCATTTT.

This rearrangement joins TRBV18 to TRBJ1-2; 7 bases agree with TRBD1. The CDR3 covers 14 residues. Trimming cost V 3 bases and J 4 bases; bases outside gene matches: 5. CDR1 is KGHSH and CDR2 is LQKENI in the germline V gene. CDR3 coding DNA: TGTGCCAGCTCACCCCAAAGGGACAGCTATGGCTACACCTTC. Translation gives CASSPQRDSYGYTF.

In nucleotides, the CDR3 is TGTGCCACCAGCAGAGATCGAGGGGGGGCGGCAGATACGCAGTATTTT. This codes for CATSRDRGGAADTQYF. The genes are TRBV15 and TRBJ2-3, with a weak D call TRBD2 (7 bases). The CDR3 has 16 amino acids. The germline V gene encodes CDR1 LNHNV and CDR2 YYDKDF (reference sequence). Between the trimmed V and J ends, which lost 0 bases and 4 bases, there was a span of 14 bases.

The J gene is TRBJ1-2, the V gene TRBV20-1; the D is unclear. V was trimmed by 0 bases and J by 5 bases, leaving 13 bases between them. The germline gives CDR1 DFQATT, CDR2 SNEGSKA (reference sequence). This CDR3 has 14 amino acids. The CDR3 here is CSARDPSRKYGYTF. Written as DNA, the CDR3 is TGCAGTGCTAGAGATCCGAGCAGGAAATATGGCTACACCTTC.

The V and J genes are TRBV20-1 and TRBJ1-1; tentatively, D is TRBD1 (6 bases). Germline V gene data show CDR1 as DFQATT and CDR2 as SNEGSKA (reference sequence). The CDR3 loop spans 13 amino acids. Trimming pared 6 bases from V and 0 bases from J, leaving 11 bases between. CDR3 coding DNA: TGCAGTGCCCTAAGGGGGTTGAACACTGAAGCTTTCTTT. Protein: CSALRGLNTEAFF.

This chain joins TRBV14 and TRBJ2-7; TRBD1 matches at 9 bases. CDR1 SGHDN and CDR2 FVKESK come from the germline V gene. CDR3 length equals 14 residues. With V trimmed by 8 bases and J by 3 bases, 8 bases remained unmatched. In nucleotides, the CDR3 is TGTGCCAGCCAAGCCGGGACAGGGTACTACGAGCAGTACTTC. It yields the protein CASQAGTGYYEQYF.

In DNA, the CDR3 is TGCAGTGAAGCTCCTATGGGGGCTCGTTCCTACAATGAGCAGTTCTTC. The encoded protein is CSEAPMGARSYNEQFF. This sequence joins TRBV20-1 and TRBJ2-1, with a weak D call TRBD1 (6 bases). Germline CDR1 DFQATT, CDR2 SNEGSKA (reference sequence). CDR3 length equals 16 residues. With 7 bases removed from V and 1 base from J, the gap between germline ends came to 20 bases.

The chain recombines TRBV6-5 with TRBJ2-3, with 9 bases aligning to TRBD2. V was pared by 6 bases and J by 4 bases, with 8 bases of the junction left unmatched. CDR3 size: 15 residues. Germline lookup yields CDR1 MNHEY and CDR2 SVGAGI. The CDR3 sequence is CASRRSGGRSDTQYF. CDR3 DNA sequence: TGTGCCAGCAGACGTAGCGGGGGTAGGTCAGATACGCAGTATTTT.

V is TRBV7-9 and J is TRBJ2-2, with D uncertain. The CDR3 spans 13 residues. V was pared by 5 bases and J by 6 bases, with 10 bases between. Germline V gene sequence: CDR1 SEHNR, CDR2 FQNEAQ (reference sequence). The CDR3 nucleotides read TGTGCCAGCAGCCGAAGGGTATCCGGGGAGCTGTTTTTT. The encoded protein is CASSRRVSGELFF.